These 20 T cell receptor beta chains originate from one sample sequenced in a study of blood T cell repertoires in COVID-19. Libraries were prepared by immunoSEQ multiplex PCR; TCRdb keeps only in-frame clonotypes and omits some of them. The sample contains about 200,000 clones, roughly 82% of which appear only once. Sequencing was performed on PBMCs or T cells enriched from blood (not recorded which). All receptors come from a man in his forties or fifties with acute COVID-19.

The V gene is TRBV4-1, the J gene TRBJ2-3; 9 bases are shared with TRBD1. The CDR3 has 15 residues. The J segment lost 1 base and the V segment lost 5 bases, leaving 4 bases of the junction unmatched. CDR1 and CDR2 (germline): MGHRA, YSYEKL. The CDR3 bases are TGCGCCAGCAGCTACCGGGACAGGGGCACAGATACGCAGTATTTT. Amino acids: CASSYRDRGTDTQYF.

The DNA for the CDR3 is TGCACCAGCAGACTCGAACCGTACTCTGGAAACACCATATATTTT. Residues: CTSRLEPYSGNTIYF. V and J are TRBV1 and TRBJ1-3. TRBV1 is shown as a pseudogene. This CDR3 comprises 15 residues.

The chain couples TRBV11-1 to TRBJ2-7; D is unresolved. This CDR3 comprises 13 residues. V was cut by 3 bases and J by 0 bases, with 6 bases left in between. Looked up from germline, CDR1 is SGHAT and CDR2 is FQDESV (reference sequence). The CDR3, as DNA: TGTGCCAGCAGCTTCTCCGGCTCCTACGAGCAGTACTTC. Translated, it gives CASSFSGSYEQYF.

This chain joins TRBV28 and TRBJ1-6; TRBD1 matches 8 bases. Germline CDR1 and CDR2: MDHEN and SYDVKM. The CDR3 length is 16 residues. Losses at the gene ends were 2 bases for V and 5 bases for J; bases not matched to a gene: 5. The CDR3 DNA reads TGTGCCAGCAGTTTAGCCGGACAGGGCAATAATTCACCCCTCCACTTT. It yields the protein CASSLAGQGNNSPLHF.

The chain uses TRBV9 and TRBJ2-5; the match to TRBD2 covers 9 bases. The V and J ends lost 0 bases and 8 bases, in that order; junction bases with no gene match: 5. CDR3 length: 14 residues. The germline gives CDR1 SGDLS, CDR2 YYNGEE. CDR3: CASSVGIAGETQYF. The CDR3 region has the DNA TGTGCCAGCAGCGTAGGGATAGCGGGAGAAACCCAGTACTTC.

The chain has TRBV7-9 and TRBJ1-6; TRBD1 matches 7 bases. This CDR3 has 14 amino acids. The trim removed 5 bases at V and 6 bases at J, leaving 4 bases unmatched. CDR1 and CDR2 from the germline V gene are SEHNR and FQNEAQ (reference sequence). CDR3 nucleotide sequence: TGTGCCAGCAGCGGGACAGTCAGTAATTCACCCCTCCACTTT. Translation gives CASSGTVSNSPLHF. The full variable domain, in which reference TRBV7-9 and TRBJ1-6 provide the parts outside the CDR3, is DTGVSQNPRHKITKRGQNVTFRCDPISEHNRLYWYRQTLGQGPEFLTYFQNEAQLEKSRLLSDRFSAERPKGSFSTLEIQRTEQGDSAMYLCASSGTVSNSPLHFGNGTRLTVT.

The chain has TRBV18 and TRBJ1-5; D is ambiguous. CDR1 and CDR2 from the germline V gene are KGHSH and LQKENI. Trimming pared 4 bases from V and 4 bases from J, leaving 5 bases between. The CDR3 is made up of 12 amino acids. The DNA of the CDR3 is TGTGCCAGCTCACTCAGTAATCAGCCCCAGCATTTT. It yields the protein CASSLSNQPQHF.

This clone has a handful of counts. The CDR3 spells CASSLIGGTEAFF. The CDR3 nucleotides read TGTGCCAGCAGCTTGATAGGGGGCACTGAAGCTTTCTTT. V is TRBV11-2 and J is TRBJ1-1, with D perhaps matching TRBD1 (6 bases). Germline V gives CDR1 SGHAT, CDR2 FQNNGV. Trimming shortened V by 3 bases and J by 4 bases, and 9 bases separated the two germline ends. This CDR3 is 13 amino acids long.

The chain joins TRBV15 to TRBJ1-3, with D uncertain. This CDR3 is 17 amino acids long. The germline V gene encodes CDR1 LNHNV and CDR2 YYDKDF (reference sequence). V dropped 0 bases and J dropped 2 bases, with 14 bases sitting between them. The CDR3 reads CATSRDRTGSTGNTIYF. In nucleotides, the CDR3 is TGTGCCACCAGCAGAGATCGAACGGGTTCAACTGGAAACACCATATATTTT.

The sample holds many counts of this clone. J is TRBJ1-6 and V is TRBV5-1; D gene uncertain. CDR3 size: 14 residues. V lost 2 bases and J lost 8, with 11 bases in between. CDR1 SGHRS and CDR2 YFSETQ come from the germline V gene. This CDR3 reads CASSFDQAYSPLHF. CDR3 nucleotide sequence: TGCGCCAGCAGCTTCGACCAGGCTTATTCACCCCTCCACTTT.

The V and J genes are TRBV7-3 and TRBJ2-3; perhaps TRBD1 as D (5 bases). Trimming removed 1 base at V and 0 bases at J, with 17 bases between. CDR3 length: 18 amino acids. Germline CDR1 reads SGHTA; CDR2 reads FQGTGA. The CDR3 spells CASSLRGRRTTSTDTQYF. In DNA, the CDR3 is TGTGCCAGCAGCTTAAGAGGTCGCAGGACAACCAGCACAGATACGCAGTATTTT.

The chain couples TRBV6-5 to TRBJ2-7, with D perhaps TRBD1 (6 bases). The CDR3 has 11 amino acids. Germline V gene sequence: CDR1 MNHEY, CDR2 SVGAGI. Trimming shortened V by 6 bases and J by 5 bases, and 8 bases separated the two germline ends. CDR3 in DNA: TGTGCCAGCAGACAGGGAAACGAGCAGTACTTC. Translation: CASRQGNEQYF.

The chain carries TRBV5-6 and TRBJ1-5, with D possibly being TRBD1 (5 bases). The CDR3 runs 13 residues. V lost 5 bases and J 4 bases, leaving 10 bases between the germline ends. Looked up from germline, CDR1 is SGHDT and CDR2 is YYEEEE. CDR3 bases: TGTGCCAGCAGTAGGGGAAGGAATCAGCCCCAGCATTTT. It is translated as CASSRGRNQPQHF.

This clone was counted a single time. The chain is built from TRBV5-8 and TRBJ1-6, with 8 bases fitting TRBD1. This CDR3 region has 17 residues. In germline, CDR1 is SGHTS, CDR2 YDEGEE. J gave up 7 bases and V 4 bases, and 13 bases lay outside the gene matches. CDR3 DNA sequence: TGTGCCAGCAGCCTCAGGGGGCGCGGACGGTTAAATTCACCCCTCCACTTT. Translation gives CASSLRGRGRLNSPLHF.

The chain joins TRBV4-3 to TRBJ1-1, with a possible D match to TRBD1 (6 bases). Trimming took off 2 bases at V and 5 bases at J, with 9 bases between the two ends. The CDR3 has 13 amino acids. CDR1 is LGHNA, CDR2 YSLEER, per germline. CDR3 sequence (DNA): TGCGCCAGCAGCCAAACGGGACAAACTGAAGCTTTCTTT. Its protein product is CASSQTGQTEAFF.

The V gene is TRBV10-2, the J gene TRBJ1-2, with 8 bases that match TRBD1. CDR1 WSHSY and CDR2 SAAADI come from the germline V gene. CDR3 length: 13 residues. Trimming cost V 9 bases and J 4 bases; bases outside gene matches: 7. The CDR3 sequence is CASTPGGGYGYTF. CDR3 nucleotides: TGCGCCAGTACCCCAGGGGGCGGCTATGGCTACACCTTC.

This clone turned up a few times. The chain uses TRBV3-1 (or the pseudogene TRBV3-2) and TRBJ1-6; 7 nucleotides line up with TRBD1. CDR1 and CDR2 (germline): LGHDT, YNNKEL (reference sequence). Germline trimming cut 7 bases from V and 14 bases from J; bases unmatched to any gene: 11. The CDR3 runs 13 residues. The DNA of the CDR3 is TGTGCCAGCACCTCGGGAGGGGGCGGTTCCCTCCACTTT. Protein: CASTSGGGGSLHF.

As DNA, the CDR3 is TGTGCCAGCAGCTTGGTGAGCGGGAGGTTCCAGTTCTTC. This gives the protein CASSLVSGRFQFF. This chain connects TRBV5-4 to TRBJ2-1, with 9 positions matching TRBD2. CDR1 is SGHNT, CDR2 YYREEE, per germline (reference sequence). Germline trimming cut 0 bases from V and 13 bases from J; bases unmatched to any gene: 5. The CDR3 is 13 residues long. Variable domain in full (rest from reference TRBV5-4 and TRBJ2-1): ETGVTQSPTHLIKTRGQQVTLRCSSQSGHNTVSWYQQALGQGPQFIFQYYREEENGRGNFPPRFSGLQFPNYSSELNVNALELDDSALYLCASSLVSGRFQFFGPGTRLTVL.

V is TRBV14 and J is TRBJ1-6, with D possibly being TRBD1 (5 bases). Germline V gene sequence: CDR1 SGHDN, CDR2 FVKESK. Trimming stripped 4 bases from V and 2 bases from J, with 12 bases between. This CDR3 region has 16 residues. The CDR3 bases are TGTGCCAGCAGCCCCCCGGGGGGTGCCTATAATTCACCCCTCCACTTT. This codes for CASSPPGGAYNSPLHF.

The genes are TRBV27 and TRBJ1-5; a weak D match, TRBD1 (5 bases). The V end lost 6 bases, the J end lost 4 bases, and 16 bases lay between the germline ends. Germline V lookup: CDR1 MNHEY, CDR2 SMNVEV (reference sequence). There are 15 residues in the CDR3. The CDR3 here is CASRRTRSLNQPQHF. The DNA of the CDR3 is TGTGCCAGCAGGCGGACACGGTCTCTAAATCAGCCCCAGCATTTT.